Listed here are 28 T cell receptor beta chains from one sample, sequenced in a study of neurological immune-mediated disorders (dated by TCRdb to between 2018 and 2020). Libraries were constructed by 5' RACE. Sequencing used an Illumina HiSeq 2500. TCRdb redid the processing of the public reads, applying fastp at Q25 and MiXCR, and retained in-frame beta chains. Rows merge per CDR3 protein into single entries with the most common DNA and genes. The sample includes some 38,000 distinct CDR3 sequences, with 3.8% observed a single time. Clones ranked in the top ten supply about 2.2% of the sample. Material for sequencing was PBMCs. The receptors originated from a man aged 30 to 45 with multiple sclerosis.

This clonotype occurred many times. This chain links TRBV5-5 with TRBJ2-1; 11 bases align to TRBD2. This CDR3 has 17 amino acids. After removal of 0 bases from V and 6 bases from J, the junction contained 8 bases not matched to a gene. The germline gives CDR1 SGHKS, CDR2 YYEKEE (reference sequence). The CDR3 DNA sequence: TGTGCCAGCAGCTTGGTTTTGACTAGCGGGGTTAGCAATGAGCAGTTCTTC. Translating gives CASSLVLTSGVSNEQFF. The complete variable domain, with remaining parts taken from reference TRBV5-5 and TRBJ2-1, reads DAGVTQSPTHLIKTRGQQVTLRCSPISGHKSVSWYQQVLGQGPQFIFQYYEKEERGRGNFPDRFSARQFPNYSSELNVNALLLGDSALYLCASSLVLTSGVSNEQFFGPGTRLTVL.

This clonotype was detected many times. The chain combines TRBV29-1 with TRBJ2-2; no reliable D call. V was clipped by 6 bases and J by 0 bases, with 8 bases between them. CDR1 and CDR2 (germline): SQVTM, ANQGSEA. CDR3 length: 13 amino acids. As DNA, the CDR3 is TGCAGCGTCCTCGGTCCGAACACCGGGGAGCTGTTTTTT. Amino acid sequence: CSVLGPNTGELFF.

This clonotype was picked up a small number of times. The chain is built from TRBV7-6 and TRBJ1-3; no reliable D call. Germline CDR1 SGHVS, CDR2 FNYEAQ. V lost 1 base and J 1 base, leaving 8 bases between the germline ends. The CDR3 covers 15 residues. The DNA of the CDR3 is TGTGCCAGCAGCTTAGAGGGTGGTTCTGGAAACACCATATATTTT. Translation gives CASSLEGGSGNTIYF.

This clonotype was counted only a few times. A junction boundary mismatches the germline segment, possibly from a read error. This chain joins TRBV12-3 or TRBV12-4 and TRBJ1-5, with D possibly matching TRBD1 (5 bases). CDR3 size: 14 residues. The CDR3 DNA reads TGTGCCAGCAGTTTGGGCGGGGTGGGGCAGCCCCAGAATTTT. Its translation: CASSLGGVGQPQNF.

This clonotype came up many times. The CDR3 region is CSADGTGGIEAFF. The DNA for the CDR3 is TGCAGTGCTGACGGGACAGGGGGAATTGAAGCTTTCTTT. The chain combines TRBV20-1 with TRBJ1-1, with TRBD1 matching over 11 bases. Losses at the gene ends were 5 bases for V and 7 bases for J; bases not matched to a gene: 6. Per the germline V gene, CDR1 is DFQATT and CDR2 is SNEGSKA (reference sequence). The CDR3 is 13 amino acids.

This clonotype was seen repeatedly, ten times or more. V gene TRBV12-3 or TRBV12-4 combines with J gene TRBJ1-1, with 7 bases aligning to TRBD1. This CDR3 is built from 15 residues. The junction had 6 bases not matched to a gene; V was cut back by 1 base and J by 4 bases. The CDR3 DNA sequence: TGTGCCAGCAGTTTAGAAGACAGGGTTGGCACTGAAGCTTTCTTT. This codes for CASSLEDRVGTEAFF.

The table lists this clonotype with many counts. The CDR3 spells CASSQDVVNTGELFF. Written as DNA, the CDR3 is TGCGCCAGCAGCCAAGATGTCGTGAACACCGGGGAGCTGTTTTTT. The J gene is TRBJ2-2, the V gene TRBV4-3; no firm D call. V was cut by 0 bases and J by 1 base, with 6 bases left in between. The CDR3 is 15 amino acids. Germline V lookup: CDR1 LGHNA, CDR2 YSLEER.

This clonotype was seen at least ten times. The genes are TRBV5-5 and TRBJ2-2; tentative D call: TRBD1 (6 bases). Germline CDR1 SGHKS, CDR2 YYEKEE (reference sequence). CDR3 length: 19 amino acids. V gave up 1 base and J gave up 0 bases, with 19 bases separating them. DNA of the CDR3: TGTGCCAGCAGCTTGTACTCCGGACAGACACCCACGAACACCGGGGAGCTGTTTTTT. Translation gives CASSLYSGQTPTNTGELFF.

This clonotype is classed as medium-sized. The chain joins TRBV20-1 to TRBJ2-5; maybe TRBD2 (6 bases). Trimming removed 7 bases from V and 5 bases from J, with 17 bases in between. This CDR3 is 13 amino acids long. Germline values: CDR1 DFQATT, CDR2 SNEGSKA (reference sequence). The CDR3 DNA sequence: TGCAGTGTAACCCAACTAGCCCGGGAGACCCAGTACTTC. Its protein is CSVTQLARETQYF.

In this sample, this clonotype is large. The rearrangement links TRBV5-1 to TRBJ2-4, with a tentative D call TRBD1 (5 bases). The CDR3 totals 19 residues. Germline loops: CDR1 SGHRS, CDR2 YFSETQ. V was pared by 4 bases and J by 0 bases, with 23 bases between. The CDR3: CASSRNEATGLLAKNIQYF. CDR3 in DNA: TGCGCCAGCAGCCGAAACGAAGCAACAGGTCTTCTAGCCAAAAACATTCAGTACTTC.

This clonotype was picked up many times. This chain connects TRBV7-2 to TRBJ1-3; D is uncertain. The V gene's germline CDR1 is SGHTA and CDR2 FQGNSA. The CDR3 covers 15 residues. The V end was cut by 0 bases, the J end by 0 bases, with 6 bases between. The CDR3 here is CASSLAGSSGNTIYF. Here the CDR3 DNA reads TGTGCCAGCAGCTTAGCCGGCAGCTCTGGAAACACCATATATTTT.

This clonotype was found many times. The CDR3 bases are TGCGCCAGCAGTGACTCAGCTAATTCACCCCTCCACTTT. Protein sequence: CASSDSANSPLHF. This chain links TRBV10-2 with TRBJ1-6, with no clear D. The germline V gene has CDR1 WSHSY and CDR2 SAAADI. This CDR3 has 13 residues. V was shortened by 3 bases and J by 6 bases, with 6 bases between the two germline ends.

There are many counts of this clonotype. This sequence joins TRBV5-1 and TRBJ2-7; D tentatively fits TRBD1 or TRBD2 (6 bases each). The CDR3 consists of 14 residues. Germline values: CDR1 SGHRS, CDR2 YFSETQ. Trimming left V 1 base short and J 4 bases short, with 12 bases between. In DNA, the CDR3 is TGCGCCAGCAGCTTGTACGGGGGCGAATACGAGCAGTACTTC. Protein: CASSLYGGEYEQYF.

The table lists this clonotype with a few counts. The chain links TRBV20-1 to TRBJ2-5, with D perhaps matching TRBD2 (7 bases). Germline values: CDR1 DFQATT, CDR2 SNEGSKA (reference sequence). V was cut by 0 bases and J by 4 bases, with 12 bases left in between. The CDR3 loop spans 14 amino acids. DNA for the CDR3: TGCAGTGCTAGAGATCGGGGGGCGGGAGAGACCCAGTACTTC. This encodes CSARDRGAGETQYF.

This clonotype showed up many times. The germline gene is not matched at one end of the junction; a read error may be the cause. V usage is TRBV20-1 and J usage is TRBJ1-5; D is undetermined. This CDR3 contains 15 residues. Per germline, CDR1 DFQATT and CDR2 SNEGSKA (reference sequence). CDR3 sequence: CSARSESYSNQPQNF. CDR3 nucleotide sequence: TGCAGTGCTAGATCAGAGAGCTATAGCAATCAGCCCCAGAATTTT.

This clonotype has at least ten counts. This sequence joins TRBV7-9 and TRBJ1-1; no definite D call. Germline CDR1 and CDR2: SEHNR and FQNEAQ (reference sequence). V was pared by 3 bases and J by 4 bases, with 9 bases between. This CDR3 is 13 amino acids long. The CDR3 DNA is TGTGCCAGCAGCTTTTCGTCTCCCACTGAAGCTTTCTTT. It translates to CASSFSSPTEAFF.

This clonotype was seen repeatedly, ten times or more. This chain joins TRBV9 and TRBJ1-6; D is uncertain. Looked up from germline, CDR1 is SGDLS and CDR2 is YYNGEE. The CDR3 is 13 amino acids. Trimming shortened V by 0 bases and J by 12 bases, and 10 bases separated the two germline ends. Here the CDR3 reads CASSVETRGPLHF. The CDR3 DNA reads TGTGCCAGCAGCGTAGAAACCAGAGGACCCCTCCACTTT.

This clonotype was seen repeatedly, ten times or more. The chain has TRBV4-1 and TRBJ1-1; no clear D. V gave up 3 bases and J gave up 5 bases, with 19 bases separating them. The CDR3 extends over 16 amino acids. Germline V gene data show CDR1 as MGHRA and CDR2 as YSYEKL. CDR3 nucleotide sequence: TGCGCCAGCAGCCATCCCCAGGTCGGGCTGGGGACTGAAGCTTTCTTT. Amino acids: CASSHPQVGLGTEAFF.

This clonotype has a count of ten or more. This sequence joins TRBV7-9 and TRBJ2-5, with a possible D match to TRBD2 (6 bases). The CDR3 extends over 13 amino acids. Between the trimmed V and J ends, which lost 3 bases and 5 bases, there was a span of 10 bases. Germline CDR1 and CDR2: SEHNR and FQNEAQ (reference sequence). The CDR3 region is CASSFDAGETQYF. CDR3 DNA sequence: TGTGCCAGCAGCTTTGACGCGGGGGAGACCCAGTACTTC.

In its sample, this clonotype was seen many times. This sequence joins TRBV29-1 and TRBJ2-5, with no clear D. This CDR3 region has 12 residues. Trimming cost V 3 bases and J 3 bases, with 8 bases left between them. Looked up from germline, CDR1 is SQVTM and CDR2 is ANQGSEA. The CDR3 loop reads CSVEVSEETQYF. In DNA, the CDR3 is TGCAGCGTTGAGGTCAGCGAAGAGACCCAGTACTTC.

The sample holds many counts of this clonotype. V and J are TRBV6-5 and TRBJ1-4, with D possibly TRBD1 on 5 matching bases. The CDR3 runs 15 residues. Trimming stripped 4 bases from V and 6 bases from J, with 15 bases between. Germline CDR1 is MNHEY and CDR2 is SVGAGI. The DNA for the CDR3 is TGTGCCAGCAGTTTGAAGACAGCTCGGGATGAAAAACTGTTTTTT. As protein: CASSLKTARDEKLFF.

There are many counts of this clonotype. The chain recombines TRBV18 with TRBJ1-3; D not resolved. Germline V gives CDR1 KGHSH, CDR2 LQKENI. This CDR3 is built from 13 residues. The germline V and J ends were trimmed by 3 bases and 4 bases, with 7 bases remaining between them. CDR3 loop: CASSPGAGNTIYF. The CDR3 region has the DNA TGTGCCAGCTCACCGGGAGCGGGAAACACCATATATTTT.

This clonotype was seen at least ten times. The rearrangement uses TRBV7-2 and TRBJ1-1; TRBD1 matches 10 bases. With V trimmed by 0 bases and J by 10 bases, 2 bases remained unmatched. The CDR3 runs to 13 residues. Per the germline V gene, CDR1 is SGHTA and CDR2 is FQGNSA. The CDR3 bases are TGTGCCAGCAGCTTAGCGTGGGACAGGGGAGCTTTCTTT. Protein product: CASSLAWDRGAFF. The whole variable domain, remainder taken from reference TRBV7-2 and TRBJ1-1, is GAGVSQSPSNKVTEKGKDVELRCDPISGHTALYWYRQSLGQGLEFLIYFQGNSAPDKSGLPSDRFSAERTGGSVSTLTIQRTQQEDSAVYLCASSLAWDRGAFFGQGTRLTVV.

The CDR3: CSVGFGDRGKDEQFF. CDR3 sequence (DNA): TGCAGCGTTGGGTTTGGGGACAGGGGTAAGGATGAGCAGTTCTTC. V gene TRBV29-1 combines with J gene TRBJ2-1; TRBD1 matches at 10 bases. Germline loops: CDR1 SQVTM, CDR2 ANQGSEA. Trimming removed 4 bases from V and 8 bases from J; junction bases left unmatched: 11. The CDR3 is 15 amino acids.

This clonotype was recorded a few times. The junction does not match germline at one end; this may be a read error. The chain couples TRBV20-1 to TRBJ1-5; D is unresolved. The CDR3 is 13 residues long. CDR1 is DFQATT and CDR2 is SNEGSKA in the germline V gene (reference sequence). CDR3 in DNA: TGCAGTGCACCGACGCAGCCGAATCAGCCCCAGAATTTT. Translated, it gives CSAPTQPNQPQNF.

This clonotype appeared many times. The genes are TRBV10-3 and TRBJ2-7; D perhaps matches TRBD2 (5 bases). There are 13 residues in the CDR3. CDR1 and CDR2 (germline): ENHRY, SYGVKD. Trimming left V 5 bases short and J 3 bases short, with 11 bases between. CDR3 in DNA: TGTGCCATCAGTACGACTCGGGGCTACGAGCAGTACTTC. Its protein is CAISTTRGYEQYF.

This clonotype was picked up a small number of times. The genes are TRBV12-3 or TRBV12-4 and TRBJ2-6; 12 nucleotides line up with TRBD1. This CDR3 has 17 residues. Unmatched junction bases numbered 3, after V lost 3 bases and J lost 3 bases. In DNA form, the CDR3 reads TGTGCCAGCAGTTTGGGGACAGGGGGCAGTGGGGCCAACGTCCTGACTTTC. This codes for CASSLGTGGSGANVLTF.

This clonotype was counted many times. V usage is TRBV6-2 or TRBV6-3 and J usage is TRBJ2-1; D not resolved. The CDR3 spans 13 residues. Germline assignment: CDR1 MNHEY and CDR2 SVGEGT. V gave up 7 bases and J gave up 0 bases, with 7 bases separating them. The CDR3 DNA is TGTGCCAGCACCGTAAGCTCCTACAATGAGCAGTTCTTC. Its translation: CASTVSSYNEQFF.